These T cell receptor beta chains were read from a single sample in a study of blood T cell repertoires in COVID-19. Method: immunoSEQ multiplex PCR; TCRdb's copy keeps in-frame clones and lacks some. Among 150,000 to 200,000 clones, 85% to 90% were seen once, and the ten largest hold roughly 9.8%. Source material: peripheral blood. The receptors were gathered from a woman aged 55-69 years with COVID-19, enrolled during active disease. Both conserved end residues are part of each CDR3. Fields, in order: V gene, J gene, D gene, clone size, CDR3 protein, CDR3 DNA. D genes are given only for firm matches. Expanded clones get a size class; other rows say once, few or many, or leave the size out.

v_call: TRBV5-4; j_call: TRBJ1-4; d_call: TRBD1; clone_size: -; cdr3_aa: CASSFDRELTTNEKLFF; cdr3_nt: TGTGCCAGCAGCTTTGACAGGGAATTAACAACTAATGAAAAACTGTTTTTT
v_call: TRBV11-3; j_call: TRBJ1-4; d_call: -; clone_size: -; cdr3_aa: CASSFLNEKLFF; cdr3_nt: TGTGCCAGCAGCTTCCTCAATGAAAAACTGTTTTTT
v_call: TRBV19; j_call: TRBJ2-1; d_call: TRBD2; clone_size: once; cdr3_aa: CASSIPTSGSSNEQFF; cdr3_nt: TGTGCCAGTAGTATACCCACTAGCGGGAGCTCAAATGAGCAGTTCTTC
v_call: TRBV11-2; j_call: TRBJ1-4; d_call: -; clone_size: -; cdr3_aa: CASSLEGKRNEKLFF; cdr3_nt: TGTGCCAGCAGCTTAGAAGGGAAGCGGAATGAAAAACTGTTTTTT
v_call: TRBV29-1; j_call: TRBJ1-1; d_call: -; clone_size: -; cdr3_aa: CSVEEGGTEAFF; cdr3_nt: TGCAGCGTTGAAGAAGGGGGCACTGAAGCTTTCTTT
v_call: TRBV5-6; j_call: TRBJ1-4; d_call: -; clone_size: -; cdr3_aa: CASSRGISINEKLFF; cdr3_nt: TGTGCCAGCAGCCGCGGGATCAGCATTAATGAAAAACTGTTTTTT
v_call: TRBV5-4; j_call: TRBJ1-1; d_call: -; clone_size: -; cdr3_aa: CASRPAQGLNTEAFF; cdr3_nt: TGTGCCAGCAGACCCGCACAGGGCCTGAACACTGAAGCTTTCTTT
v_call: TRBV11-2; j_call: TRBJ2-3; d_call: TRBD1; clone_size: -; cdr3_aa: CASSLVTGSFGHTQYF; cdr3_nt: TGTGCCAGCAGCTTAGTGACAGGGAGTTTTGGTCATACGCAGTATTTT
v_call: TRBV30; j_call: TRBJ2-7; d_call: TRBD2; clone_size: -; cdr3_aa: CAWTMGGSYEQYF; cdr3_nt: TGTGCCTGGACAATGGGGGGGTCCTACGAGCAGTACTTC
v_call: TRBV7-2; j_call: TRBJ2-1; d_call: TRBD2; clone_size: -; cdr3_aa: CASSSNGLAGEFF; cdr3_nt: TGTGCCAGCAGCTCGAACGGACTAGCGGGAGAGTTCTTC
v_call: TRBV6-5; j_call: TRBJ1-5; d_call: TRBD1; clone_size: -; cdr3_aa: CASSYSTGSNQPQHF; cdr3_nt: TGTGCCAGCAGTTACTCGACAGGGAGCAATCAGCCCCAGCATTTT
v_call: TRBV5-1; j_call: TRBJ1-5; d_call: TRBD1; clone_size: -; cdr3_aa: CASRPGTESNQPQHF; cdr3_nt: TGCGCCAGCAGGCCCGGGACAGAGAGCAATCAGCCCCAGCATTTT
v_call: TRBV4-3; j_call: TRBJ2-7; d_call: TRBD2; clone_size: -; cdr3_aa: CASSPGLAGVSYEQYF; cdr3_nt: TGCGCCAGCAGCCCCGGACTAGCGGGAGTATCCTACGAGCAGTACTTC
v_call: TRBV12-3/TRBV12-4; j_call: TRBJ1-6; d_call: -; clone_size: -; cdr3_aa: CASRPRGPSPLHF; cdr3_nt: TGTGCCAGCAGACCCCGTGGGCCCTCACCCCTCCACTTT
v_call: TRBV2; j_call: TRBJ1-2; d_call: -; clone_size: -; cdr3_aa: CASTRGGAALYGYTF; cdr3_nt: TGTGCCAGCACCAGAGGGGGAGCAGCCCTCTATGGCTACACCTTC
v_call: TRBV7-3; j_call: TRBJ1-3; d_call: TRBD1; clone_size: -; cdr3_aa: CASSAGTGAGNTIYF; cdr3_nt: TGTGCCAGCAGCGCTGGGACAGGGGCGGGAAACACCATATATTTT
v_call: TRBV6-4; j_call: TRBJ2-5; d_call: TRBD2; clone_size: -; cdr3_aa: CASSGGETQYF; cdr3_nt: TGTGCCAGTTCGGGGGGTGAGACCCAGTACTTC
v_call: TRBV3-1/TRBV3-2; j_call: TRBJ1-1; d_call: -; clone_size: -; cdr3_aa: CASSQPGKRNTEAFF; cdr3_nt: TGTGCCAGCAGCCAACCAGGGAAAAGAAACACTGAAGCTTTCTTT
v_call: TRBV7-3; j_call: TRBJ2-1; d_call: TRBD2; clone_size: -; cdr3_aa: CASSPRGLAGYHEQFF; cdr3_nt: TGTGCCAGCAGCCCGAGGGGACTAGCGGGATATCATGAGCAGTTCTTC
v_call: TRBV7-6; j_call: TRBJ2-1; d_call: TRBD2; clone_size: -; cdr3_aa: CASSPQWRLAAYNEQFF; cdr3_nt: TGTGCCAGCAGCCCGCAGTGGCGACTAGCGGCCTACAATGAGCAGTTCTTC
v_call: TRBV2; j_call: TRBJ2-7; d_call: -; clone_size: -; cdr3_aa: CASRPERAPPYEQYF; cdr3_nt: TGTGCCAGCAGACCGGAGAGGGCCCCTCCCTACGAGCAGTACTTC
v_call: TRBV12-5; j_call: TRBJ2-7; d_call: -; clone_size: -; cdr3_aa: CASGFGYAEQYF; cdr3_nt: TGTGCTAGTGGTTTCGGGTACGCCGAGCAGTACTTC
v_call: TRBV7-2; j_call: TRBJ1-2; d_call: -; clone_size: -; cdr3_aa: CASRAVGDYGYTF; cdr3_nt: TGTGCCAGCAGGGCAGTCGGGGACTATGGCTACACCTTC
v_call: TRBV30; j_call: TRBJ1-2; d_call: -; clone_size: -; cdr3_aa: CAWIPPPGTNYGYTF; cdr3_nt: TGTGCCTGGATCCCGCCGCCCGGGACTAACTATGGCTACACCTTC
v_call: TRBV3-1/TRBV3-2; j_call: TRBJ1-6; d_call: -; clone_size: -; cdr3_aa: CASSQDRGLGNSPLHF; cdr3_nt: TGTGCCAGCAGCCAAGATCGGGGACTTGGAAATTCACCCCTCCACTTT
v_call: TRBV10-3; j_call: TRBJ1-4; d_call: -; clone_size: -; cdr3_aa: CAIRDTTLGEKLFF; cdr3_nt: TGTGCCATCAGGGACACGACGCTGGGTGAAAAACTGTTTTTT
v_call: TRBV4-1; j_call: TRBJ2-1; d_call: TRBD2; clone_size: -; cdr3_aa: CASSPLNGGDNEQFF; cdr3_nt: TGCGCCAGCAGCCCGCTCAACGGGGGGGACAATGAGCAGTTCTTC
v_call: TRBV21-1; j_call: TRBJ1-1; d_call: -; clone_size: -; cdr3_aa: CASSKTRQGASTEAFF; cdr3_nt: TGTGCCAGCAGCAAAACCCGGCAGGGGGCATCCACTGAAGCTTTCTTT
v_call: TRBV4-2; j_call: TRBJ2-7; d_call: TRBD1; clone_size: -; cdr3_aa: CASSREQGASYEQYF; cdr3_nt: TGTGCCAGCAGCCGAGAACAGGGGGCATCCTACGAGCAGTACTTC
v_call: TRBV21-1; j_call: TRBJ1-6; d_call: -; clone_size: -; cdr3_aa: CASSLNANSPLHF; cdr3_nt: TGTGCCAGCAGCCTGAACGCGAATTCACCCCTCCACTTT
v_call: TRBV9; j_call: TRBJ1-5; d_call: TRBD1; clone_size: -; cdr3_aa: CASSADRGNQPQHF; cdr3_nt: TGTGCCAGCAGCGCGGACAGGGGCAATCAGCCCCAGCATTTT
v_call: TRBV7-7; j_call: TRBJ2-1; d_call: TRBD2; clone_size: -; cdr3_aa: CASSPSGSTYNEQFF; cdr3_nt: TGTGCTAGCAGCCCTAGCGGATCAACTTACAATGAGCAGTTCTTC
v_call: TRBV19; j_call: TRBJ1-5; d_call: -; clone_size: -; cdr3_aa: CASSTPQAPGQPQHF; cdr3_nt: TGTGCCAGTAGTACCCCGCAGGCCCCCGGACAGCCCCAGCATTTT
v_call: TRBV4-1; j_call: TRBJ1-3; d_call: -; clone_size: few; cdr3_aa: CASSQDWAGNSGNTIYF; cdr3_nt: TGCGCCAGCAGCCAAGATTGGGCAGGGAACTCTGGAAACACCATATATTTT
v_call: TRBV5-1; j_call: TRBJ2-7; d_call: -; clone_size: -; cdr3_aa: CASSLVGSEFYEQYF; cdr3_nt: TGCGCCAGCAGCTTGGTGGGTAGCGAGTTCTACGAGCAGTACTTC
v_call: TRBV5-1; j_call: TRBJ1-4; d_call: -; clone_size: -; cdr3_aa: CASSLEQGRWEKLFF; cdr3_nt: TGCGCCAGCAGCTTGGAGCAGGGAAGGTGGGAAAAACTGTTTTTT
v_call: TRBV5-1; j_call: TRBJ2-1; d_call: -; clone_size: -; cdr3_aa: CASSLMTGSSYNEQFF; cdr3_nt: TGCGCCAGCAGCCTGATGACTGGAAGCTCCTACAATGAGCAGTTCTTC
v_call: TRBV6-1; j_call: TRBJ1-2; d_call: TRBD1; clone_size: -; cdr3_aa: CASSEGTGFGYTF; cdr3_nt: TGTGCCAGCAGTGAAGGGACAGGGTTCGGCTACACCTTC
v_call: TRBV4-3; j_call: TRBJ2-3; d_call: -; clone_size: -; cdr3_aa: CASSQTGTDTQYF; cdr3_nt: TGCGCCAGCAGCCAGACCGGGACAGATACGCAGTATTTT
v_call: TRBV28; j_call: TRBJ1-1; d_call: TRBD1; clone_size: -; cdr3_aa: CASSRTGMNTEAFF; cdr3_nt: TGTGCCAGCAGTCGGACAGGGATGAACACTGAAGCTTTCTTT
v_call: TRBV5-5; j_call: TRBJ2-3; d_call: -; clone_size: -; cdr3_aa: CASSLVPALGTQYF; cdr3_nt: TGTGCCAGCAGCTTGGTCCCTGCACTAGGTACGCAGTATTTT
v_call: TRBV6-6; j_call: TRBJ1-3; d_call: -; clone_size: -; cdr3_aa: CATIIRDSGNTIYF; cdr3_nt: TGTGCCACCATTATCAGGGACTCTGGAAACACCATATATTTT
v_call: TRBV15; j_call: TRBJ1-6; d_call: -; clone_size: -; cdr3_aa: CATMEGYNSPLHF; cdr3_nt: TGTGCCACCATGGAGGGGTATAATTCACCCCTCCACTTT
v_call: TRBV2; j_call: TRBJ1-6; d_call: TRBD1; clone_size: -; cdr3_aa: CASTGQGFSPLHF; cdr3_nt: TGTGCCAGCACGGGACAGGGCTTTTCACCCCTCCACTTT
v_call: TRBV11-2; j_call: TRBJ2-1; d_call: TRBD2; clone_size: -; cdr3_aa: CASTPGLAVPQFF; cdr3_nt: TGTGCCAGCACTCCGGGACTAGCGGTTCCGCAGTTCTTC
v_call: TRBV27; j_call: TRBJ2-2; d_call: TRBD2; clone_size: -; cdr3_aa: CASRLAGGNTGELFF; cdr3_nt: TGTGCCAGCAGACTAGCGGGAGGGAACACCGGGGAGCTGTTTTTT
v_call: TRBV7-8; j_call: TRBJ2-1; d_call: -; clone_size: -; cdr3_aa: CASSSFVGIENEQFF; cdr3_nt: TGTGCCAGCAGCTCATTTGTCGGGATAGAAAATGAGCAGTTCTTC
v_call: TRBV29-1; j_call: TRBJ1-4; d_call: -; clone_size: -; cdr3_aa: CSVEEASGGKLFF; cdr3_nt: TGCAGCGTTGAAGAGGCATCCGGGGGAAAACTGTTTTTT
v_call: TRBV6-2/TRBV6-3; j_call: TRBJ2-3; d_call: TRBD2; clone_size: -; cdr3_aa: CASSSTSGSRDTQYF; cdr3_nt: TGTGCCAGCAGTTCGACTAGCGGGAGTCGGGATACGCAGTATTTT
v_call: TRBV24-1; j_call: TRBJ2-5; d_call: -; clone_size: -; cdr3_aa: CATSDPQGAFQETQYF; cdr3_nt: TGTGCCACCAGTGATCCCCAAGGAGCATTCCAAGAGACCCAGTACTTC
v_call: TRBV30; j_call: TRBJ1-1; d_call: -; clone_size: once; cdr3_aa: CAWRRGGTNTEAFF; cdr3_nt: TGTGCCTGGAGGAGGGGAGGGACGAACACTGAAGCTTTCTTT